This entry concerns a single TCR beta chain. The sample originates from a study of blood T cell repertoires in COVID-19. Study-wide context: In each case, the material was cDNA or gDNA derived from T cells, B-cell-depleted T cells, or PBMCs.

The protocol was immunoSEQ multiplex PCR, while the TCRdb copy is restricted to in-frame clones and leaves out a portion. Of roughly 120,000 clones in the sample, more than 75% are singletons; the top ten hold roughly 4.9%. CDR1 SQVTM and CDR2 ANQGSEA come from the germline V gene. J gave up 0 bases and V 5 bases, and 3 bases lay outside the gene matches. The CDR3 is 14 amino acids. This chain uses TRBV29-1 with TRBJ2-2, with 7 bases identical to TRBD2. The TCR comes from a human donor in a cohort sampled during active COVID-19. Sequenced sample: peripheral blood. The CDR3 coding sequence is TGCAGCGTTCGGAGCGGGACGAACACCGGGGAGCTGTTTTTT. Amino acids: CSVRSGTNTGELFF.